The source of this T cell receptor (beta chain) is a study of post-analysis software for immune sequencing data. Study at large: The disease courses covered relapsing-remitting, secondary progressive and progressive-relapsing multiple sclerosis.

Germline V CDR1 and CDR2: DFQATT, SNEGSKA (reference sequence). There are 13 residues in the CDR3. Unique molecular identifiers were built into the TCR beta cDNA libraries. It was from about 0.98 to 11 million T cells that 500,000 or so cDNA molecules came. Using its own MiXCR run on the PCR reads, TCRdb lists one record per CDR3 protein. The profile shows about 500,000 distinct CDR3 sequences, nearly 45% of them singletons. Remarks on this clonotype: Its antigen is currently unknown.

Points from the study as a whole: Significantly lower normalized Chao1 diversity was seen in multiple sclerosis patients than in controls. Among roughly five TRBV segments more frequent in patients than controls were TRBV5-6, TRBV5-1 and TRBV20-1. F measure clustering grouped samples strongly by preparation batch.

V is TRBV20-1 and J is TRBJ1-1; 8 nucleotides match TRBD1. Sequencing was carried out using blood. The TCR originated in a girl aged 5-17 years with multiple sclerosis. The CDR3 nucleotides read TGCAGCGAGACAGGGGCTATGAACACTGAAGCTTTCTTT. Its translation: CSETGAMNTEAFF.